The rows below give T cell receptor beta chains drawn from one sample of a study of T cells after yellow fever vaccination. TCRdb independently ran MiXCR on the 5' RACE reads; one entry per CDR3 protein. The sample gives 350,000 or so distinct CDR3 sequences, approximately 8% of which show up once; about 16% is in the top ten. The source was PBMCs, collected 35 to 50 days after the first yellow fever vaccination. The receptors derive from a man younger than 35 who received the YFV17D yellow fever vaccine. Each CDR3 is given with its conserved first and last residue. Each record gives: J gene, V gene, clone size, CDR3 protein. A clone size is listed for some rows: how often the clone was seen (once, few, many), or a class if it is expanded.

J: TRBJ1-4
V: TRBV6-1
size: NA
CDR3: CASAPGINEKLFF

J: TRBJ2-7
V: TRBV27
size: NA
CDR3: CASRVTGRYEQYF

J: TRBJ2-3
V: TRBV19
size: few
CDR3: CASSLGLFSPDTQYF

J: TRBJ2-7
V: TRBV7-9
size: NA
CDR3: CASSQDQDYEQYF

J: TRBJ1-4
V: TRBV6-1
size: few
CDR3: CASSESTLATNEKLFF

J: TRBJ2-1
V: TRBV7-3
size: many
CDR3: CASSSQGAGASYNEQFF

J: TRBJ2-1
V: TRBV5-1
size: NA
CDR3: CASSGETANEQFF

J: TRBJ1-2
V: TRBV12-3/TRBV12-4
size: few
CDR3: CASSFVGASYTF

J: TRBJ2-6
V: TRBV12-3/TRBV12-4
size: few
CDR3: CASSRTGSGANVLTF

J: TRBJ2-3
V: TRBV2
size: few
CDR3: CASTNLVGLVTDTQYF

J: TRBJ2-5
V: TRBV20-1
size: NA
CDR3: CSKPGLAEETQYF

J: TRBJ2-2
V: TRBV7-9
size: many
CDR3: CASSFLAGANTGELFF

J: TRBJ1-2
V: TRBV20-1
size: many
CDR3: CSAYGYTF

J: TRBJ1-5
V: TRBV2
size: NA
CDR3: CASSESFNQPQHF

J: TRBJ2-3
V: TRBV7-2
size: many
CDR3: CASSLGGPGDTQYF

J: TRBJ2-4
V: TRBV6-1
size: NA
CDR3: CASRSIQGTLKNIQYF

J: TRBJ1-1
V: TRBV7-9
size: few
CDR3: CASSSPGGVNTEAFF

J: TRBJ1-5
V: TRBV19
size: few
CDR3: CASSMSSRGRQPQHF

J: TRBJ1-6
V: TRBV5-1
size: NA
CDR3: CASSSDRPDSPLHF

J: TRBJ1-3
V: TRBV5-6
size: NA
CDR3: CASSHFGQSSGNTIYF

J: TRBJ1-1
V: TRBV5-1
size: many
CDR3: CASSLIGRGSTEAFF

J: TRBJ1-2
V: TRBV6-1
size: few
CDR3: CASTGGGQGSYGYTF

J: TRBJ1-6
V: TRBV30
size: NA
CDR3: CAWGDRTHSPLHF

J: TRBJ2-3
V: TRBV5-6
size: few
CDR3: CASRPEHRDRRTDTQYF

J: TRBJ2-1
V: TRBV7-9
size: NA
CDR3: CASSPRTSGDSYNEQFF

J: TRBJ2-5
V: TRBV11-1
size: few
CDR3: CASSQGVETQYF

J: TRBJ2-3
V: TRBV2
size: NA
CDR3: CASSGLGGAADTQYF

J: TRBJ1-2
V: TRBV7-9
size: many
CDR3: CASSLRDYYGYTF

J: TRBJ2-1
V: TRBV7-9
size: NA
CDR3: CASNTWGGEQFF

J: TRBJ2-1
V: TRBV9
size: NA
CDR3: CASSVRPGPLSYNEQFF

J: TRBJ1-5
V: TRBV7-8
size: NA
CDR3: CASSTIRNRGRNQPQHF

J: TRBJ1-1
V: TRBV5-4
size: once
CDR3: CASSYTGGDGTEAFF

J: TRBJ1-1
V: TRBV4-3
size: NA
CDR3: CASSQDGGLGTEAFF

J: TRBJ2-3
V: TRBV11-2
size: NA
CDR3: CASSLAFHSTDTQYF

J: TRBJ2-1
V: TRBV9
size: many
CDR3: CASSVAPGVDEQFF

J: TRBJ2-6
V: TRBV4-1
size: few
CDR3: CASSHGLAGNSGANVLTF

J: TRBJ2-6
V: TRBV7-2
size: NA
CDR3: CASSPTYRVSNVLTF

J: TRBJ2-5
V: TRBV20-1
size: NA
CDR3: CSAPDRESALRETQYF

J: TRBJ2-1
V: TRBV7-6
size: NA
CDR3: CASSLLTSGAYNEQFF

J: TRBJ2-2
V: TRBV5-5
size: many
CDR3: CASSTDRGNTGELFF

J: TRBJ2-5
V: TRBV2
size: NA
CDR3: CASSADPGQGHNFGQETQYF

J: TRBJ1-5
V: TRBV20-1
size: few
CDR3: CSAAGHSNQPQHF

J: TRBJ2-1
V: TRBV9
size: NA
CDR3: CASSVATATEQFF

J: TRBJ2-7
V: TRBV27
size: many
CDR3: CASSPLTRAYEQYF

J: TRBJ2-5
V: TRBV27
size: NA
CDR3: CACRLPETQYF

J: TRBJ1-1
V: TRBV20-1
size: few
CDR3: CSARALRRGGNTEAFF

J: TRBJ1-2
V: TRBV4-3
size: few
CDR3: CASSQRYRGRYTF

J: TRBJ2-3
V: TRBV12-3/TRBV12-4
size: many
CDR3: CASTRSRSSTDTQYF

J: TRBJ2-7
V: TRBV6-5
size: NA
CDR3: CASSYGTRGYEQYF

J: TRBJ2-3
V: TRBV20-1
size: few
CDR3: CSARDLIAGGTDTQYF

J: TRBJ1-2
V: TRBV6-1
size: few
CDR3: CASNPLGGRDGYTF

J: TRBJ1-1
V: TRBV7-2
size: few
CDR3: CASSRDRQSEAFF

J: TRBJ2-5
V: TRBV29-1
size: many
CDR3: CSVSNWDRRGETQYF

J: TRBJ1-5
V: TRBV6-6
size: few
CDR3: CASSYVGTGQPQHF

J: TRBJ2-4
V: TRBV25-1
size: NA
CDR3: CASLRQGENIQYF

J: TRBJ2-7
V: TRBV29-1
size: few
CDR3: CSVYGSTLYEQYF

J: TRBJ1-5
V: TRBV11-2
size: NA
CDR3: CASSAAGNQPQHF